Sequencing of this TCR beta chain was carried out in a study of cytomegalovirus exposure and HLA in healthy donors (dated by TCRdb to about 2017). Regarding the complete study: According to a later analysis, the 100 to 150 validation repertoires were produced on the same platform as the approximately 610 repertoires of the first cohort. In addition to the first cohort of 650 to 800 subjects, a separate validation cohort of some 120 different subjects was used. The study aimed to test whether cataloging public T cell receptors could reveal signatures of past pathogen exposure. The study combined high-throughput TCR immunosequencing, statistical association of individual TCRs with disease status, and machine learning to predict cytomegalovirus infection status.

A few counts support this clone. Its target antigen remains unknown. One base away there is no much larger clone; base qualities are not given. Other DNA sequences in this sample translate to the same CDR3. Libraries were made using the immunoSEQ multiplex PCR assay. The source study handled its data this way. To diagnose cytomegalovirus status from the catalog of TCR beta chain sequences, a statistical classification framework was built. In its TCRdb copy, this immuneACCESS table keeps in-frame sequences only and misses some clones. Where compared with another copy, unresolved V genes explain less than half of these, and the others have no known cause. V, J and clone size were drawn from that table, and D and trimming were deduced from the DNA. The sample contains some 170,000 clones, around 92% of them found a single time. Clones ranked in the top ten supply 10% of the sample. The junction shows trimming of 0 bases on V and 4 bases on J, and the gene matches do not reach 6 bases of it. Sequences SGHTA (CDR1) and FQGNSA (CDR2) are obtained from the germline V gene. The CDR3 goes from the cysteine to the phenylalanine over 17 residues. The entry retains the CDR3 DNA only, 51 bases that are in frame from base 1.

Donors formed part of the validation cohort, which comprised 95 to 150 subjects and was distinct from the first cohort of roughly 600 subjects. Summary of the overall study and its limitations: The classifier was reported to diagnose cytomegalovirus status with high specificity and sensitivity in both the original and validation cohorts. In vitro tests confirmed that three of the cytomegalovirus-associated TCR beta chains recognize cytomegalovirus antigens. The study listed 150 to 200 TCR beta chains as associated with cytomegalovirus. Most TCR sequences were observed very rarely across donors, whereas some public TCRs were present in many individuals. All 120 or so repertoires were used to score co-occurrence in the validation cohort in a later analysis, because that analysis had no HLA typing for the cohort. The authors suggested that the approach could potentially be extended to other disease states and immunological phenotypes. Subsequent analysis determined that TCRs grouped into clusters in the first cohort also showed a tendency toward co-occurrence across the 120 or so validation repertoires, and 90% to 95% of cluster scores exceeded 0.

The sequence is built from TRBV7-2 and TRBJ2-7, with 13 bases aligning to TRBD2. The receptor's source is a woman between 18 and 29 years old in good health and CMV-seropositive. Sample: PBMCs. The DNA sequence follows: TGTGCCAGCAGCTTAGCCGGACTAGCGGGAGACCCGTACGAGCAGTACTTC. Its protein reads: CASSLAGLAGDPYEQYF.